Described below is a single TCR beta chain sequence and its context. The antigen is not known. This sample was included in a study of siplizumab effects on memory and regulatory T cells. Notes on the study in general: Poor capture below about 10^-5 frequency left most alloreactive clones unmapped to unstimulated subsets.

Each sample contributed about 10^5 TCR templates to the assay. Produced via immunoSEQ multiplex PCR; TCRdb's table is partial and in-frame only. The data show 45,000 to 60,000 clones, roughly 87% seen once. The CDR3 has 16 amino acids. The germline V gene has CDR1 MRHNA and CDR2 SNTAGT. V was pared by 4 bases and J by 0 bases, with 3 bases of the junction left unmatched. The J gene is TRBJ2-3, the V gene TRBV6-4, with 11 bases aligning to TRBD2. Source material: naive CD8+ T cells sorted from blood. The TCR was taken from a human donor in good health. The CDR3 DNA is TGTGCCAGCAGTGTTATAGCGGGAGGGAGCACAGATACGCAGTATTTT. This translates into CASSVIAGGSTDTQYF.